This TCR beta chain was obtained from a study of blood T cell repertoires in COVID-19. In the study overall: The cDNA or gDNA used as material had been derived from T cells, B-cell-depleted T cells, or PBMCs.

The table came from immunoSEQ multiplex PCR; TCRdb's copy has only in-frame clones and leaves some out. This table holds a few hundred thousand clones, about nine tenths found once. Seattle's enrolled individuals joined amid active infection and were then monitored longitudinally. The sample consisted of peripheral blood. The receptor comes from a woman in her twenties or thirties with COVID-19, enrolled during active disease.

Here the CDR3 DNA reads TGCAGTGCTAGTTATGGCAGGGAACATGAGCAGTTCTTC. It yields the protein CSASYGREHEQFF. The chain joins TRBV20-1 to TRBJ2-1, with D perhaps TRBD1 (5 bases). The CDR3 loop spans 13 amino acids. With 3 bases removed from V and 8 bases from J, the gap between germline ends came to 14 bases. In germline, CDR1 is DFQATT, CDR2 SNEGSKA (reference sequence).